Listed here are 6 T cell receptor beta chains from one sample, sequenced in a study of PD-1 blockade in classical Hodgkin lymphoma. Repertoires were generated with immunoSEQ multiplex PCR, while TCRdb's copy carries only in-frame clones and drops some. The sample records 17,000 or so clones, 90% being singletons. As for time point: newly diagnosed, previously untreated cHL patient sample. The sample taken for sequencing was peripheral blood mononuclear cells (PBMCs). The receptors derive from a human donor with classical Hodgkin lymphoma.

This clone appeared a single time. The rearrangement links TRBV10-1 to TRBJ2-3, with 8 bases lining up with TRBD2. Germline CDR1 is WNHNN and CDR2 is SYGVQD (reference sequence). The CDR3 length is 14 residues. With V trimmed by 5 bases and J by 4 bases, 5 bases remained unmatched. CDR3: CASSSGSIADTQYF. CDR3 in DNA: TGCGCCAGCAGTAGCGGGAGTATCGCAGATACGCAGTATTTT.

J is TRBJ2-5 and V is TRBV2; TRBD1 aligns across 9 bases. CDR1 is SNHLY, CDR2 FYNNEI, per germline. The CDR3 has 14 residues. With V trimmed by 9 bases and J by 3 bases, 8 bases remained unmatched. This CDR3 reads CASQTGGGKETQYF. In DNA, the CDR3 is TGTGCCAGTCAGACAGGGGGAGGGAAAGAGACCCAGTACTTC.

V usage is TRBV9 and J usage is TRBJ2-5, with D hard to call. CDR1 SGDLS and CDR2 YYNGEE come from the germline V gene. This CDR3 contains 16 residues. The ends were cut back, 4 bases at V and 1 base at J, with 17 bases in the middle. The CDR3 coding sequence is TGTGCCAGCAGCCCTCGGGCTAGTTGGTCCCAAGAGACCCAGTACTTC. Amino acid sequence: CASSPRASWSQETQYF.

The chain carries TRBV6-6 and TRBJ2-7; D unclear. The CDR3 is 14 residues long. In germline, CDR1 is MNHNY, CDR2 SVGAGI (reference sequence). The germline V and J ends were trimmed by 4 bases and 5 bases, with 15 bases remaining between them. The CDR3 sequence is CASSFDGPRDEQYF. The CDR3, as DNA: TGTGCCAGCAGTTTCGACGGTCCCCGAGACGAGCAGTACTTC.

This clone showed up just a few times. This chain uses TRBV2 with TRBJ1-5, with D maybe TRBD1 (6 bases). In germline, CDR1 is SNHLY, CDR2 FYNNEI. The V and J ends lost 7 bases and 6 bases respectively, with 13 bases between them. This CDR3 comprises 13 residues. CDR3 DNA sequence: TGTGCCAGCAATGGGGAACAGGGTCAGCCCCAGCATTTT. This codes for CASNGEQGQPQHF.

This clone has just a few counts. This sequence joins TRBV19 and TRBJ1-5, with D perhaps matching TRBD1 (6 bases). The length of the CDR3 is 14 residues. V was pared by 5 bases and J by 5 bases, with 13 bases between. Germline CDR1 LNHDA, CDR2 SQIVND (reference sequence). CDR3: CASSPQGRDQPQHF. The CDR3 DNA is TGTGCCAGTAGTCCTCAGGGGAGGGATCAGCCCCAGCATTTT.